This is a list of T cell receptor beta chains from one sample in a study of T-cell reconstitution after alpha-beta-depleted transplantation in children. TCRdb used MiXCR to reprocess the PCR reads, holding one entry per CDR3 protein. Among 90,000 to 130,000 distinct CDR3 sequences, approximately 6.9% were seen once, and the ten largest hold more than 20%. This material consisted of PBMCs, mostly from graft donor cells, taken 360 days after TCRalphabeta/CD19-depleted stem cell transplant. These receptor sequences come from a male patient between 2 and 15 years old who had a stem cell transplant for acute lymphoblastic leukemia, so the T cells may come from the graft donor. Both conserved end residues are part of each CDR3. Clone size is not always given. Where it is, it says once, few, many or a class for expanded clones.

J gene | V gene | clone size | CDR3 protein
TRBJ2-3 | TRBV4-2 | NA | CASSQDVAGGSDTQYF
TRBJ2-5 | TRBV7-8 | NA | CASSLRAGEETQYF
TRBJ2-1 | TRBV10-3 | many | CATTPQTPWMEQFF
TRBJ2-2 | TRBV9 | NA | CASSVNTGELFF
TRBJ2-7 | TRBV4-3 | few | CASSQDVTGPTYEQYF
TRBJ1-1 | TRBV4-3 | NA | CASSPWVNTEAFF
TRBJ2-7 | TRBV19 | NA | CASSVSGQPGVYEQYF
TRBJ2-7 | TRBV5-4 | NA | CASGSRLISQGWPTYEQYF
TRBJ2-7 | TRBV5-1 | NA | CPSSPDRLGEQYF
TRBJ2-3 | TRBV2 | NA | CAICLPGTSGRIGTDTQYF
TRBJ1-2 | TRBV29-1 | many | CSVAGGGGYGYTF
TRBJ2-7 | TRBV11-2 | many | CASSLASGTVSYEQYF
TRBJ2-5 | TRBV12-5 | many | CASGLLETQYF
TRBJ2-5 | TRBV28 | NA | CASSPPFRERGGETQYF
TRBJ2-7 | TRBV16 | many | CASSQSEREQYF
TRBJ2-3 | TRBV9 | few | CASNVASSGVQDTQYF
TRBJ1-5 | TRBV10-2 | NA | CASRAWGGNQPQHF
TRBJ2-5 | TRBV9 | few | CASSVSNRGQGREAQYF
TRBJ2-3 | TRBV6-4 | NA | CASSDSGDTDTQYF
TRBJ2-1 | TRBV7-2 | NA | CASSAPGQGGNEQFF
TRBJ2-7 | TRBV20-1 | few | CSARELAGALSYEQYF
TRBJ2-3 | TRBV9 | NA | CASSVGGGRGTDTQYF
TRBJ1-4 | TRBV10-3 | NA | CAISGVKGDATNEKLFF
TRBJ2-7 | TRBV5-5 | many | CASSLTASYEQYF
TRBJ2-3 | TRBV7-9 | few | CASSPHRPTDTQYF
TRBJ2-1 | TRBV7-6 | NA | CASSLEPGHLTDEQFF
TRBJ2-5 | TRBV15 | many | CATSRVPQVQETQYF
TRBJ2-1 | TRBV10-3 | many | CAIRSKAGVGHEQFF
TRBJ2-4 | TRBV28 | few | CASREETGVAKNIQYF
TRBJ2-5 | TRBV9 | few | CASSVEGSQETQYF
TRBJ2-2 | TRBV28 | many | CASLGLPVRKNTGELFF
TRBJ2-7 | TRBV4-3 | few | CASRRRRRSEQYF
TRBJ2-2 | TRBV6-1 | few | CATRRPFRNTGELFF
TRBJ1-2 | TRBV20-1 | few | CSAKRLGLGGQVYGYTF
TRBJ2-7 | TRBV12-3/TRBV12-4 | many | CASSFGTASSYEQYF
TRBJ1-1 | TRBV4-1 | NA | CASSQEYGKLGTEAFF
TRBJ2-1 | TRBV9 | few | CASGAVNEQFF
TRBJ2-7 | TRBV6-5 | many | CASSYSKGVEQYF
TRBJ2-3 | TRBV12-3/TRBV12-4 | NA | CASSFRPSGGTSTDTQYF
TRBJ2-7 | TRBV28 | few | CASSLSGEEEQYF
TRBJ2-2 | TRBV6-2/TRBV6-3 | many | CASSYSPSGRKNTGELFF
TRBJ2-7 | TRBV2 | few | CASSVQRDEQYF
TRBJ1-3 | TRBV6-1 | many | CASSGRNRGRGDGNTIYF